A single sample gave rise to the 24 T cell receptor beta chains below, sequenced in a study of T cells after yellow fever vaccination. Using its own MiXCR run on the 5' RACE reads, TCRdb lists one record per CDR3 protein. The profile shows tens of thousands of distinct CDR3 sequences, about an eighth of them singletons. Sequenced here: CD8+ T cells not binding an NS4B(214-222) dextramer, sorted from PBMCs, sampled 21 days after the first yellow fever vaccination. The receptor set was obtained from a man between 18 and 35 years old who received the YFV17D yellow fever vaccine.

The gene calls are TRBV4-3 and TRBJ2-6; a possible D gene is TRBD1 (5 bases). The germline V and J ends were trimmed by 5 bases and 0 bases, with 11 bases remaining between them. The germline V gene has CDR1 LGHNA and CDR2 YSLEER. The CDR3 runs to 16 residues. The CDR3 DNA reads as TGCGCCAGCAGCTCCCGGACAAGCTCTGGGGCCAACGTCCTGACTTTC. The encoded protein is CASSSRTSSGANVLTF.

This clonotype was seen a handful of times. V gene TRBV7-6 combines with J gene TRBJ2-7; TRBD1 agrees at 12 bases. From germline, CDR1 is SGHVS and CDR2 FNYEAQ. The V segment lost 5 bases and the J segment 0 bases; nucleotides outside the gene matches: 11. The CDR3 is made up of 18 amino acids. CDR3 loop: CASSNLPGQGADSYEQYF. DNA for the CDR3: TGTGCCAGCAGCAATCTTCCGGGACAGGGGGCAGACTCCTACGAGCAGTACTTC. Full variable domain (remainder filled in from reference TRBV7-6 and TRBJ2-7): GAGVSQSPRYKVTKRGQDVALRCDPISGHVSLYWYRQALGQGPEFLTYFNYEAQQDKSGLPNDRFSAERPEGSISTLTIQRTEQRDSAMYRCASSNLPGQGADSYEQYFGPGTRLTVT.

In its sample, this clonotype was seen a few times. CDR3 coding DNA: TGCAGTGCTAGAGACAGGTCCACTAGCTCCTATAATTCACCCCTCCACTTT. Protein sequence: CSARDRSTSSYNSPLHF. V usage is TRBV20-1 and J usage is TRBJ1-6; D gene uncertain. Germline lookup yields CDR1 DFQATT and CDR2 SNEGSKA (reference sequence). The V and J ends lost 0 bases and 0 bases respectively, with 12 bases between them. This CDR3 is built from 17 residues.

This clonotype was seen a few times. The chain recombines TRBV24-1 with TRBJ2-1; D gene unclear. V lost 2 bases, J lost 2 bases, and 9 bases lay in between. CDR1 is KGHDR, CDR2 SFDVKD, per germline. CDR3 length: 15 amino acids. CDR3 sequence (DNA): TGTGCCACCAGTGATTACAGCGCTCCCTACAATGAGCAGTTCTTC. This sequence encodes CATSDYSAPYNEQFF.

This chain links TRBV10-3 with TRBJ2-5; 9 bases are shared with TRBD2. Germline CDR1 reads ENHRY; CDR2 reads SYGVKD. Unmatched junction bases numbered 2, after V lost 0 bases and J lost 0 bases. The CDR3 loop spans 16 amino acids. The CDR3 sequence: CAISESAGGNQETQYF. Written as DNA, the CDR3 is TGTGCCATCAGTGAGTCGGCGGGGGGGAACCAAGAGACCCAGTACTTC.

The genes are TRBV6-5 and TRBJ2-2, with D possibly being TRBD2 (6 bases). The CDR3 spans 15 residues. Germline CDR1 MNHEY, CDR2 SVGAGI. V lost 1 base, J lost 0 bases, and 6 bases lay in between. The CDR3 nucleotides are TGTGCCAGCAGTTACTGGGGGGCGAACACCGGGGAGCTGTTTTTT. Translation gives CASSYWGANTGELFF.

This chain connects TRBV7-9 to TRBJ2-2, with D unclear. Trimming left V 2 bases short and J 1 base short, with 5 bases between. Germline CDR1 SEHNR, CDR2 FQNEAQ (reference sequence). The CDR3 length is 14 residues. CDR3 residues: CASSLSENTGELFF. Here the CDR3 DNA reads TGTGCCAGCAGCTTATCCGAGAACACCGGGGAGCTGTTTTTT.

In its sample, this clonotype was seen a few times. The chain combines TRBV19 with TRBJ2-3; 10 bases are shared with TRBD1. The V gene's germline CDR1 is LNHDA and CDR2 SQIVND (reference sequence). After removal of 6 bases from V and 4 bases from J, the junction contained 16 bases not matched to a gene. The CDR3 is made up of 18 amino acids. The CDR3 sequence: CASSRQGAFAGIPDTQYF. CDR3 sequence (DNA): TGTGCCAGTAGCCGACAGGGGGCGTTCGCCGGAATCCCAGATACGCAGTATTTT.

A few counts support this clonotype. The V gene is TRBV4-1, the J gene TRBJ1-5; 7 bases align to TRBD1. Germline CDR1 reads MGHRA; CDR2 reads YSYEKL. After removal of 3 bases from V and 8 bases from J, the junction contained 10 bases not matched to a gene. The CDR3 extends over 15 amino acids. CDR3 DNA: TGCGCCAGCAGCCAGGCTACCCAAGGGGGCAAGCCCCAGCATTTT. This encodes CASSQATQGGKPQHF.

This clonotype was seen a few times. V and J are TRBV7-6 and TRBJ2-3; TRBD2 matches at 13 bases. Trimming removed 7 bases from V and 2 bases from J; junction bases left unmatched: 3. Germline V gene data show CDR1 as SGHVS and CDR2 as FNYEAQ. CDR3 length equals 15 residues. The CDR3 region is CASMGLAGPTDTQYF. The CDR3 DNA reads TGTGCCAGCATGGGACTAGCGGGGCCCACAGATACGCAGTATTTT.

This clonotype has more than one count but fewer than ten. V and J are TRBV12-3 or TRBV12-4 and TRBJ2-7, with unresolved D. Trimming removed 6 bases from V and 5 bases from J, with 11 bases in between. This CDR3 comprises 12 residues. CDR3 sequence (DNA): TGTGCCAGCAGCCTCGGACCGGACGAGCAGTACTTC. This codes for CASSLGPDEQYF.

The chain is built from TRBV5-6 and TRBJ2-1, with a weak D call TRBD2 (6 bases). Germline assignment: CDR1 SGHDT and CDR2 YYEEEE. The CDR3 covers 14 residues. V lost 5 bases and J 0 bases, leaving 9 bases between the germline ends. The CDR3 region is CASRYGSSYNEQFF. For the CDR3, the DNA is TGTGCCAGCAGATACGGGAGCTCCTACAATGAGCAGTTCTTC.

This clonotype was observed a few times. The chain has TRBV12-5 and TRBJ2-3; 9 nucleotides line up with TRBD2. This CDR3 region has 14 residues. With 8 bases clipped from V and 4 bases from J, the junction kept 7 bases outside the gene matches. In germline, CDR1 is LGHNT, CDR2 FRNRAP. This CDR3 reads CASTTSGVPDTQYF. The CDR3 DNA is TGTGCTAGTACGACTAGCGGAGTCCCAGATACGCAGTATTTT.

This clonotype was recorded only once. V gene TRBV7-9 combines with J gene TRBJ2-5, with 14 bases aligning to TRBD2. Germline CDR1 and CDR2: SEHNR and FQNEAQ (reference sequence). V lost 4 bases, J lost 1 base, and 5 bases stayed unmatched. The CDR3 sequence is 17 residues long. CDR3 in amino acids: CASSSRGLAGAQETQYF. For the CDR3, the DNA is TGTGCCAGCAGCTCCCGGGGACTAGCGGGGGCCCAAGAGACCCAGTACTTC.

This clonotype was recorded a few times. The rearrangement uses TRBV7-2 and TRBJ1-1; 9 nucleotides align to TRBD1. CDR1 is SGHTA, CDR2 FQGNSA, per germline. The CDR3 spans 17 residues. The V and J ends lost 5 bases and 0 bases, in that order; junction bases with no gene match: 10. CDR3 in DNA: TGTGCCAGCAGCGTACGCCCGGGACAGGGTTTGAACACTGAAGCTTTCTTT. Residues: CASSVRPGQGLNTEAFF.

The chain joins TRBV29-1 to TRBJ2-7, with a tentative D call TRBD1 (5 bases). Germline CDR1 is SQVTM and CDR2 is ANQGSEA. Trimming left V 0 bases short and J 2 bases short, with 14 bases between. This CDR3 has 15 amino acids. In nucleotides, the CDR3 is TGCAGCGTTGAAGATTCGTCAGGGATCGCCTACGAGCAGTACTTC. Translated: CSVEDSSGIAYEQYF.

The V gene is TRBV5-1, the J gene TRBJ2-1, with TRBD2 matching 11 bases. The junction had 8 bases not matched to a gene; V was cut back by 3 bases and J by 6 bases. Germline CDR1 is SGHRS and CDR2 is YFSETQ. The CDR3 is 16 residues long. CDR3 amino acids: CASSSTFSGGVNEQFF. CDR3 coding DNA: TGCGCCAGCAGCTCAACCTTTAGCGGGGGGGTCAATGAGCAGTTCTTC.

In this sample, this clonotype turned up a few times. The rearrangement links TRBV25-1 to TRBJ2-1; D assignment may be TRBD1 or TRBD2 (5 bases each). V lost 4 bases and J 6 bases, leaving 25 bases between the germline ends. This CDR3 comprises 18 residues. CDR1 MGHDK and CDR2 SYGVNS come from the germline V gene. The CDR3 region has the DNA TGTGCCAGCAGTGGACGAAGCCTTATGGTCCGGGGCTCCAATGAGCAGTTCTTC. It translates to CASSGRSLMVRGSNEQFF.

This chain uses TRBV15 with TRBJ2-2; no firm D call. The germline V gene encodes CDR1 LNHNV and CDR2 YYDKDF (reference sequence). The CDR3 extends over 15 amino acids. The V end lost 0 bases, the J end lost 1 base, and 6 bases lay between the germline ends. The chain's CDR3 is CATSRDSVNTGELFF. CDR3 in DNA: TGTGCCACCAGCAGAGATTCGGTGAACACCGGGGAGCTGTTTTTT.

The rearrangement links TRBV12-5 to TRBJ1-1; D may be TRBD1 (6 bases). Germline CDR1 reads LGHNT; CDR2 reads FRNRAP. This CDR3 has 14 residues. Trimming cost V 6 bases and J 5 bases, with 16 bases left between them. The CDR3 bases are TGTGCTAGTGGAGAGGGGGGAGGGTTAACTGAAGCTTTCTTT. It specifies CASGEGGGLTEAFF.

This clonotype was found a few times. The chain is built from TRBV20-1 and TRBJ2-3, with unresolved D. Germline V gene lookup returns CDR1 DFQATT and CDR2 SNEGSKA (reference sequence). The CDR3 is 16 amino acids. V lost 0 bases and J 4 bases, leaving 17 bases between the germline ends. CDR3 sequence: CSARDRTRSLPDTQYF. In nucleotides, the CDR3 is TGCAGTGCTAGAGACCGGACCCGATCCCTTCCAGATACGCAGTATTTT.

The rearrangement uses TRBV5-1 and TRBJ1-1; no definite D call. Germline loops: CDR1 SGHRS, CDR2 YFSETQ. Trimming removed 0 bases at V and 0 bases at J, with 15 bases between. This CDR3 has 17 amino acids. The CDR3 reads CASSLVFRTPMNTEAFF. The CDR3 DNA follows: TGCGCCAGCAGCTTGGTCTTCCGGACCCCCATGAACACTGAAGCTTTCTTT.

The chain couples TRBV11-2 to TRBJ1-1; D gene unclear. V shed 5 bases and J shed 0 bases, with 10 bases lying between them. This CDR3 spans 14 amino acids. From germline, CDR1 is SGHAT and CDR2 FQNNGV. CDR3 in amino acids: CASSPSPVNTEAFF. CDR3 in DNA: TGTGCCAGCAGCCCAAGTCCGGTGAACACTGAAGCTTTCTTT.

In its sample, this clonotype was seen a few times. This chain links TRBV3-1 with TRBJ2-3; 8 positions match TRBD2. The V gene's germline CDR1 is LGHDT and CDR2 YNNKEL (reference sequence). The CDR3 is 15 residues long. Unmatched junction bases numbered 11, after V lost 4 bases and J lost 8 bases. CDR3 protein: CASSPGLVLRGTQYF. The CDR3 DNA is TGTGCCAGCAGCCCGGGACTAGTGCTCCGAGGTACGCAGTATTTT.